The 25 T cell receptor beta chains below all came from one sample that was sequenced in a study of regulatory T cells in long-lasting Graves disease. Indicated time point: persistent/refractory GD, antithyroid drugs over 5 years with positive TRAb. Making the TCR library involved RNA that had been extracted from PBMCs. HTBI primers from iRepertoire and Arm-PCR of CDR3 regions yielded the TCR beta libraries. Via MiXCR, TCRdb re-called the multiplex PCR reads, giving one row per CDR3 protein. The sample contains around 500,000 distinct CDR3 sequences, roughly 20% of which appear only once. The starting material was peripheral blood mononuclear cells (PBMCs), obtained when the disease was refractory, from a patient treated with antithyroid drugs. The origin of the receptors is a female donor with Graves disease.

A remark on this clonotype: A much larger clonotype is one base distant, so this may be a read error. This chain links TRBV30 with TRBJ1-1; 8 nucleotides line up with TRBD1. After removal of 0 bases from V and 4 bases from J, the junction contained 7 bases not matched to a gene. Germline V CDR1 and CDR2: GTSNPN, SVGIG (reference sequence). This CDR3 is built from 15 residues. This CDR3 is CAWSVRQGASTEAFF. CDR3 sequence (DNA): TGTGCCTGGAGTGTACGTCAGGGGGCAAGCACTGAAGCTTTCTTT. The complete variable domain, with remaining parts taken from reference TRBV30 and TRBJ1-1, reads SQTIHQWPATLVQPVGSPLSLECTVEGTSNPNLYWYRQAAGRGLQLLFYSVGIGQISSEVPQNLSASRPQDRQFILSSKKLLLSDSGFYLCAWSVRQGASTEAFFGQGTRLTVV.

The chain carries TRBV13 and TRBJ2-3; tentative D call: TRBD2 (5 bases). V dropped 4 bases and J dropped 3 bases, with 11 bases sitting between them. Germline CDR1 reads PRHDT; CDR2 reads FYEKMQ (reference sequence). The CDR3 is made up of 14 amino acids. This CDR3 reads CASSSGLGTDTQYF. The CDR3, as DNA: TGTGCCAGCAGCTCCGGACTGGGGACAGATACGCAGTATTTT.

This clonotype has only a few counts. This chain uses TRBV7-8 with TRBJ2-2; 11 bases line up with TRBD2. Per germline, CDR1 SGHVS and CDR2 FQNEAQ. The CDR3 has 16 amino acids. Trimming cost V 5 bases and J 4 bases; bases outside gene matches: 6. The CDR3 nucleotides are TGTGCCAGCAGCCGGGGGGGGACTAGCGGCACCGGGGAGCTGTTTTTT. Protein product: CASSRGGTSGTGELFF.

This clonotype was found many times. J is TRBJ1-2 and V is TRBV7-3; tentative D call: TRBD1 (6 bases). CDR1 is SGHTA and CDR2 is FQGTGA in the germline V gene. The CDR3 consists of 14 residues. The V end was cut by 5 bases, the J end by 3 bases, with 13 bases between. CDR3 protein: CASSLNRVDYGYTF. Here the CDR3 DNA reads TGTGCCAGCAGCCTCAACAGGGTAGACTATGGCTACACCTTC.

In the case of this clonotype: With a far larger clone one base away, a read error is the likely cause. The CDR3 region has the DNA TGTGCCAGCAGACCGGCAGGAGTCTATGGCTACACCTTC. Translating it yields CASRPAGVYGYTF. The rearrangement joins TRBV7-3 to TRBJ1-2; D gene ambiguous. The germline V gene has CDR1 SGHTA and CDR2 FQGTGA. The CDR3 sequence is 13 residues long. The germline V and J ends were trimmed by 6 bases and 4 bases, with 12 bases remaining between them.

This clonotype was seen many times. This chain uses TRBV27 with TRBJ1-2, with D possibly being TRBD1 (6 bases). CDR3 size: 14 residues. The germline V gene encodes CDR1 MNHEY and CDR2 SMNVEV (reference sequence). The ends were cut back, 2 bases at V and 6 bases at J, with 13 bases in the middle. The CDR3 DNA follows: TGTGCCAGCAGTTTACTCGGGGGCGCGGATGGCTACACCTTC. Protein: CASSLLGGADGYTF.

Only one count was recorded for this clonotype. This chain links TRBV12-3 or TRBV12-4 with TRBJ2-1; TRBD2 matches 11 bases. CDR3 length: 16 amino acids. V lost 3 bases to trimming and J lost 8 bases; unmatched junction nucleotides: 9. The CDR3, as DNA: TGTGCCAGCAGTTTTGGTTTTAGCGGGAGGGATGATGAGCAGTTCTTC. It encodes CASSFGFSGRDDEQFF.

This rearrangement joins TRBV15 to TRBJ2-4; D is undetermined. Deletions cut 0 bases from V and 8 bases from J, with 8 bases between. The length of the CDR3 is 13 residues. The germline gives CDR1 LNHNV, CDR2 YYDKDF (reference sequence). The CDR3 nucleotides read TGTGCCACCAGCAGAGATCTCCGAGACATTCAGTACTTC. Translating gives CATSRDLRDIQYF.

The V and J genes are TRBV3-1 and TRBJ2-5; 9 positions match TRBD1. The CDR3 is 11 amino acids. The germline CDR1 and CDR2 sequences are LGHDT and YNNKEL (reference sequence). The junction had 3 bases not matched to a gene; V was cut back by 4 bases and J by 12 bases. CDR3 in DNA: TGTGCCAGCAGCCGGGGACAGGGAAAGTACTTC. Translation: CASSRGQGKYF.

This clonotype was detected once. The chain is built from TRBV10-3 and TRBJ2-7, with D unclear. The germline V gene has CDR1 ENHRY and CDR2 SYGVKD. Trimming removed 10 bases at V and 3 bases at J, with 19 bases between. This CDR3 region has 14 residues. CDR3 DNA sequence: TGTGCCAGCAAGCTGGAGAGCCAATACTACGAGCAGTACTTC. As protein: CASKLESQYYEQYF.

Here the CDR3 reads CSVERTGSGTDTQYF. CDR3 in DNA: TGCAGCGTTGAACGGACAGGGAGCGGCACAGATACGCAGTATTTT. The chain is built from TRBV29-1 and TRBJ2-3; 8 nucleotides line up with TRBD1. The CDR3 has 15 residues. Germline V gene lookup returns CDR1 SQVTM and CDR2 ANQGSEA. The V and J ends lost 2 bases and 1 base, in that order; junction bases with no gene match: 5.

This clonotype was recorded at least ten times. The rearrangement uses TRBV15 and TRBJ1-2; maybe TRBD1 (5 bases). Trimming removed 0 bases at V and 2 bases at J, with 16 bases between. Germline V gene lookup returns CDR1 LNHNV and CDR2 YYDKDF (reference sequence). This CDR3 has 17 residues. Here the CDR3 reads CATSRDLGGASNYGYTF. CDR3 DNA: TGTGCCACCAGCAGAGATCTCGGCGGGGCTTCCAACTATGGCTACACCTTC.

The sample holds a few counts of this clonotype. The rearrangement links TRBV6-1 to TRBJ2-7; the D gene is possibly TRBD2 (6 bases). Trimming took off 6 bases at V and 1 base at J, with 19 bases between the two ends. The CDR3 consists of 16 residues. Germline CDR1 reads MNHNS; CDR2 reads SASEGT. The CDR3 DNA reads TGTGCCAGCAGCAAGCTCCGGGACTCGCGTTCCTACGAGCAGTACTTC. Translating it yields CASSKLRDSRSYEQYF.

About this clonotype: This could be a read error, since a much larger clone is one nucleotide away. The V and J genes are TRBV5-4 and TRBJ2-7, with 7 bases aligning to TRBD1. Per germline, CDR1 SGHNT and CDR2 YYREEE (reference sequence). The CDR3 length is 13 residues. The CDR3 nucleotides read TGTGCCAGCAGTTTGGGACAGAAGTACGAGCAGTACTTC. This translates into CASSLGQKYEQYF.

This clonotype was detected only a few times. CDR3 sequence (DNA): TGCAGCGCCCCACAGGGAGGCGAGCAGTACTTC. Translating it yields CSAPQGGEQYF. The V and J genes are TRBV29-1 and TRBJ2-7; D tentatively fits TRBD1 or TRBD2 (6 bases each). The V gene lost 7 bases and the J gene lost 6 bases, with 13 bases spanning the gap. This CDR3 comprises 11 residues. The V gene's germline CDR1 is SQVTM and CDR2 ANQGSEA.

This clonotype appeared many times. The rearrangement joins TRBV2 to TRBJ1-5; the D is unclear. This CDR3 is built from 14 residues. Trimming took 4 bases from V and 7 from J, leaving 14 bases between them. Per the germline V gene, CDR1 is SNHLY and CDR2 is FYNNEI. The CDR3 loop is CASSGIEGNQPQHF. Written as DNA, the CDR3 is TGTGCCAGCAGTGGGATTGAAGGTAACCAGCCCCAGCATTTT.

V and J are TRBV30 and TRBJ1-1, with D perhaps matching TRBD1 (5 bases). The V end was cut by 3 bases, the J end by 3 bases, with 11 bases between. This CDR3 contains 13 residues. Germline values: CDR1 GTSNPN, CDR2 SVGIG (reference sequence). CDR3: CAWSATEYTEAFF. CDR3 sequence (DNA): TGTGCCTGGAGCGCGACAGAGTACACTGAAGCTTTCTTT.

As to this clonotype: A read error may account for a junction end that differs from germline. The chain employs TRBV7-2 and TRBJ2-7; D is perhaps TRBD1 (6 bases). Germline assignment: CDR1 SGHTA and CDR2 FQGNSA. The CDR3 contains 14 residues. Here the CDR3 DNA reads TGTGCCAGCAGCTTAGGGACAGCCGTCTACGAACAGTACTTC. Translation gives CASSLGTAVYEQYF.

This clonotype was picked up many times. V gene TRBV12-3 or TRBV12-4 combines with J gene TRBJ1-1; TRBD1 agrees at 10 bases. CDR3 length equals 16 residues. Trimming at V came to 5 bases and at J to 4 bases, leaving 10 bases not matched to a gene. As DNA, the CDR3 is TGTGCCAGCAGTCGTACGACAGGGGGCCCAGGCACTGAAGCTTTCTTT. Protein product: CASSRTTGGPGTEAFF.

The V gene is TRBV9, the J gene TRBJ2-7; 8 bases align to TRBD2. The germline CDR1 and CDR2 sequences are SGDLS and YYNGEE. V trimming: 2 bases; J trimming: 6 bases; junction bases outside the gene matches: 10. This CDR3 has 15 amino acids. The CDR3 DNA sequence: TGTGCCAGCAGCGTCCCGGGACTAGTGACGTTCGAGCAGTACTTC. Protein product: CASSVPGLVTFEQYF.

Remarks on this clonotype: The germline gene is not matched at one end of the junction; a read error may be the cause. The rearrangement uses TRBV6-1 and TRBJ2-7, with D possibly matching TRBD1 (5 bases). There are 16 residues in the CDR3. Germline CDR1 reads MNHNS; CDR2 reads SASEGT. As DNA, the CDR3 is TGTGCCAGCAGTGAGTATACTCGGACACTCTCCTACGAGCAGCACTTC. Translated: CASSEYTRTLSYEQHF.

In regard to this clonotype: Given the absence of the conserved phenylalanine or tryptophan at the CDR3 end, a read error is likely. This chain uses TRBV7-2 with TRBJ2-7, with 11 bases that match TRBD2. In germline, CDR1 is SGHTA, CDR2 FQGNSA. After removal of 0 bases from V and 3 bases from J, the junction contained 1 base not matched to a gene. This CDR3 contains 15 residues. In DNA form, the CDR3 reads TGTGCCAGCAGCTTAGCGCTAGCGGGAGGCTACGAGCAGTACTCC. It translates to CASSLALAGGYEQYS.

The V call is TRBV30, the J call TRBJ2-7; the D is unclear. Germline lookup yields CDR1 GTSNPN and CDR2 SVGIG (reference sequence). The germline V and J ends were trimmed by 5 bases and 0 bases, with 14 bases remaining between them. The CDR3 covers 14 residues. CDR3 sequence (DNA): TGTGCCTGGGTCTCTGTGGCTTCCTCCTACGAGCAGTACTTC. It yields the protein CAWVSVASSYEQYF.

V and J are TRBV3-1 and TRBJ1-2; D not resolved. V lost 11 bases, J lost 8 bases, and 27 bases lay in between. The germline V gene has CDR1 LGHDT and CDR2 YNNKEL (reference sequence). The CDR3 extends over 15 amino acids. The CDR3 is CASSPAEPRVGGYTF. CDR3 DNA sequence: TGTGCCTCCAGCCCGGCCGAGCCAAGGGTGGGAGGCTACACCTTC.

This rearrangement joins TRBV10-3 to TRBJ2-5; TRBD1 matches at 10 bases. CDR3 length: 13 amino acids. Germline assignment: CDR1 ENHRY and CDR2 SYGVKD. Losses at the gene ends were 6 bases for V and 7 bases for J; bases not matched to a gene: 5. CDR3 amino acids: CAIRRQGALTQYF. The DNA of the CDR3 is TGTGCCATCAGGAGACAGGGGGCTCTGACCCAGTACTTC.